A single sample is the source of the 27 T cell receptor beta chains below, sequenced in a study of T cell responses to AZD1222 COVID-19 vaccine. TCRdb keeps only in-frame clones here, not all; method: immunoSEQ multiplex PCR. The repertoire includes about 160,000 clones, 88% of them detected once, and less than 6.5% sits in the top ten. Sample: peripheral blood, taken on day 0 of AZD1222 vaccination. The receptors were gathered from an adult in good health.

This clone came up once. The CDR3 bases are TGTGCCAGCAGCTTAGGGACCGGGAACACTGAAGCTTTCTTT. Translation: CASSLGTGNTEAFF. V and J are TRBV7-2 and TRBJ1-1; D gene unclear. V lost 1 base and J lost 1, with 7 bases in between. CDR1 and CDR2 (germline): SGHTA, FQGNSA. The CDR3 length is 14 residues. The whole variable domain, filled in from reference TRBV7-2 and TRBJ1-1, reads GAGVSQSPSNKVTEKGKDVELRCDPISGHTALYWYRQSLGQGLEFLIYFQGNSAPDKSGLPSDRFSAERTGGSVSTLTIQRTQQEDSAVYLCASSLGTGNTEAFFGQGTRLTVV.

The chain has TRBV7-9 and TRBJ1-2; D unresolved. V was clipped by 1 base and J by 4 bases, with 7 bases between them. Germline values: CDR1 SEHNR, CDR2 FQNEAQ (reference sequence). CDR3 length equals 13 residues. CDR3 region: CASSLEPGYGYTF. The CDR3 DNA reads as TGTGCCAGCAGCTTAGAGCCGGGCTATGGCTACACCTTC.

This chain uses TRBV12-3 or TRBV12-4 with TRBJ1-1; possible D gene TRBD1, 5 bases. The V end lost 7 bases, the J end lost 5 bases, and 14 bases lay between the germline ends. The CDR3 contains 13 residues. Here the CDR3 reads CASTSGQGTEAFF. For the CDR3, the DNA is TGTGCCAGCACCAGCGGACAAGGGACTGAAGCTTTCTTT.

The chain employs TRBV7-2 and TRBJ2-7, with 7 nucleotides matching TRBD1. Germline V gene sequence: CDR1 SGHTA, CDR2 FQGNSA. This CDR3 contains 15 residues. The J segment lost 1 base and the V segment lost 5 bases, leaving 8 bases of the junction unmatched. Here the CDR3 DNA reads TGTGCCAGCAGCCTACAGGGGTTGGGATCCTACGAGCAGTACTTC. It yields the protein CASSLQGLGSYEQYF.

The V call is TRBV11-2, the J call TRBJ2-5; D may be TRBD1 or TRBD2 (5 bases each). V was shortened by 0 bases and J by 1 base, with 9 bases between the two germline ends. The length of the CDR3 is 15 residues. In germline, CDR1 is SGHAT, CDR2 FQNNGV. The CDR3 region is CASSLDRGSQETQYF. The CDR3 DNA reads TGTGCCAGCAGCTTAGATCGGGGCAGCCAAGAGACCCAGTACTTC.

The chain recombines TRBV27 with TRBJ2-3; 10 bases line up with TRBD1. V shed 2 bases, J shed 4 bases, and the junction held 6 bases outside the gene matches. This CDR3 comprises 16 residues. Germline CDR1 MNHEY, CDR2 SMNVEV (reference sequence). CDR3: CASSLNPGQGSDTQYF. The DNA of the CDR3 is TGTGCCAGCAGTTTAAATCCGGGACAGGGGTCAGATACGCAGTATTTT.

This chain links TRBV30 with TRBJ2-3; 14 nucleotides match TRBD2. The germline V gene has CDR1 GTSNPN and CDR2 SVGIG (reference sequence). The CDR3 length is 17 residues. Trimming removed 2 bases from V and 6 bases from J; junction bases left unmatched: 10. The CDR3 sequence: CAWSPGGTSGSLDTQYF. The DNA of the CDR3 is TGTGCCTGGAGTCCCGGGGGGACTAGCGGGAGCTTGGATACGCAGTATTTT.

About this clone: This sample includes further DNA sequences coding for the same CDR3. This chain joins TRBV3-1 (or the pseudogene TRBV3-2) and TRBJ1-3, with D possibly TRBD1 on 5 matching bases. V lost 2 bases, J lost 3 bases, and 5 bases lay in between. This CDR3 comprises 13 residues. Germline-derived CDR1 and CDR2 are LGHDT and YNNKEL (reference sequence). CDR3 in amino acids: CASSQQGGNTIYF. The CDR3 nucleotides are TGTGCCAGCAGCCAACAGGGTGGAAACACCATATATTTT.

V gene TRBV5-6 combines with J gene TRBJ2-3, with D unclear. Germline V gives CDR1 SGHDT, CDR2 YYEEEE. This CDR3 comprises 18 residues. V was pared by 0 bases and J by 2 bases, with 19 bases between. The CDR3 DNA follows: TGTGCCAGCAGCTTGGTCGGTTTGGGTGACCGAACCACAGATACGCAGTATTTT. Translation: CASSLVGLGDRTTDTQYF.

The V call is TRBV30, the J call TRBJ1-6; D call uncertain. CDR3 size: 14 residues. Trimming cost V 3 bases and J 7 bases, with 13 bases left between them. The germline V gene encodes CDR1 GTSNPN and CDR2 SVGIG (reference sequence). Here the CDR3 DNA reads TGTGCCTGGAGGGCGCGGGGATTCAATTCACCCCTCCACTTT. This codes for CAWRARGFNSPLHF.

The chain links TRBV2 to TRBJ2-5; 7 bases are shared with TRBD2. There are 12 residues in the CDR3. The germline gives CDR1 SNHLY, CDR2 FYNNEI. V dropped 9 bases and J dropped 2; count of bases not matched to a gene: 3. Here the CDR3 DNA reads TGTGCCAGGGCTAGCGGTCAAGAGACCCAGTACTTC. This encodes CARASGQETQYF.

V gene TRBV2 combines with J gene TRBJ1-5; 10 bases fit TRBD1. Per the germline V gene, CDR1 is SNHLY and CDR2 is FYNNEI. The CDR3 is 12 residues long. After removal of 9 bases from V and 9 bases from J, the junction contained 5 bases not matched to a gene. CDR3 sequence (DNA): TGTGCCAGGACAGGGGGCGCGGGGCCCCAGCATTTT. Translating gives CARTGGAGPQHF.

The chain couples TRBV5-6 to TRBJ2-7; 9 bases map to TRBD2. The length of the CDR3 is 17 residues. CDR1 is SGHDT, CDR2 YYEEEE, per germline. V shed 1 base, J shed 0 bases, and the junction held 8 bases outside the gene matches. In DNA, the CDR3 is TGTGCCAGCAGCTTGCTCGGTAGCGGGAGTAGCTCCTACGAGCAGTACTTC. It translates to CASSLLGSGSSSYEQYF.

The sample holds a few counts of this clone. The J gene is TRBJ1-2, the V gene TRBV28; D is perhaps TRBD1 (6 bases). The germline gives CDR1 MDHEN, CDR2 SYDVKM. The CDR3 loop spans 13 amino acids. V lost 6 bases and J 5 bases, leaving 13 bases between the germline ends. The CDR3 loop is CASRAAGVYGYTF. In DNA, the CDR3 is TGTGCCAGCAGGGCGGCAGGGGTTTATGGCTACACCTTC.

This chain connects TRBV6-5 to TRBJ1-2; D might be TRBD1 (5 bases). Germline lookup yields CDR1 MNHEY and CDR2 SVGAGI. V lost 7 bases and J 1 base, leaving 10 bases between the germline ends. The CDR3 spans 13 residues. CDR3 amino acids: CASNGGYNYGYTF. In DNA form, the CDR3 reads TGTGCCAGCAATGGGGGATATAACTATGGCTACACCTTC.

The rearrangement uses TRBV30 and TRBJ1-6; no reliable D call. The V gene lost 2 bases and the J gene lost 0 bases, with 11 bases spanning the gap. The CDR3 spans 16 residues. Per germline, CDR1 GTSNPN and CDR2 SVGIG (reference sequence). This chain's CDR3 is CAWSSRRSSYNSPLHF. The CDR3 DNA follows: TGTGCCTGGAGTTCGCGGCGGAGCTCCTATAATTCACCCCTCCACTTT.

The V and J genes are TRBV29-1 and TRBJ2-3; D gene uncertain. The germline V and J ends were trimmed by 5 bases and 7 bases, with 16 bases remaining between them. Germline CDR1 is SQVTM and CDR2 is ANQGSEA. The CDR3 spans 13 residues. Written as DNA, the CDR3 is TGCAGCGTTCGACCGGCCAGCTCGAATACGCAGTATTTT. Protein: CSVRPASSNTQYF.

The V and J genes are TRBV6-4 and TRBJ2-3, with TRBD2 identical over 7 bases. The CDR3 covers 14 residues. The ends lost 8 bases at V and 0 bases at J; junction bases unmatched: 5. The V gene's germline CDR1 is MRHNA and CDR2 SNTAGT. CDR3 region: CASSQRGSTDTQYF. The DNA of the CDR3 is TGTGCCAGCTCCCAGCGGGGAAGCACAGATACGCAGTATTTT.

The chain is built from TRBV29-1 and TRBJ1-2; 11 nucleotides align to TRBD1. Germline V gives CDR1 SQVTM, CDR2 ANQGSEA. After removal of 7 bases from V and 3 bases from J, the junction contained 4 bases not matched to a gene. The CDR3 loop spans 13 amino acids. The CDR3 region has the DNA TGCAGCGCAAAGGGACAGGGGGACTATGGCTACACCTTC. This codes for CSAKGQGDYGYTF.

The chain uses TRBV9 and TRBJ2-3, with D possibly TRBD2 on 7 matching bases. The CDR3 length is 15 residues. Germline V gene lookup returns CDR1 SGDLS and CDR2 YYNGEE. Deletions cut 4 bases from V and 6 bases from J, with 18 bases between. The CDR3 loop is CASSPNGGGRDTQYF. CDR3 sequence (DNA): TGTGCCAGCAGCCCGAATGGGGGGGGCCGGGATACGCAGTATTTT. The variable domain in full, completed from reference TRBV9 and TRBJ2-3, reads DSGVTQTPKHLITATGQRVTLRCSPRSGDLSVYWYQQSLDQGLQFLIQYYNGEERAKGNILERFSAQQFPDLHSELNLSSLELGDSALYFCASSPNGGGRDTQYFGPGTRLTVL.

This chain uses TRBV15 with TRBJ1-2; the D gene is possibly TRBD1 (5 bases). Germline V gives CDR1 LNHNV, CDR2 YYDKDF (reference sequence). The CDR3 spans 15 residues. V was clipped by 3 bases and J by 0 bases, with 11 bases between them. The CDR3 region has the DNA TGTGCCACCAGCAGTGGGGGGGTAGCTAACTATGGCTACACCTTC. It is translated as CATSSGGVANYGYTF.

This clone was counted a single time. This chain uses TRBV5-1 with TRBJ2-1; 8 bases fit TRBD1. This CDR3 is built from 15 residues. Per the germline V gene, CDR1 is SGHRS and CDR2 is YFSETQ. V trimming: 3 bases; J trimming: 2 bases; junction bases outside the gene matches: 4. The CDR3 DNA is TGCGCCAGCAGCTATGGACAGGGCGCCTACAATGAGCAGTTCTTC. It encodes CASSYGQGAYNEQFF.

The CDR3 DNA sequence: TGTGCCAGCAGCGGAGACCAGGGGGTTAGCAATCAGCCCCAGCATTTT. It translates to CASSGDQGVSNQPQHF. The rearrangement uses TRBV5-5 and TRBJ1-5, with 7 nucleotides matching TRBD1. J gave up 0 bases and V 4 bases, and 7 bases lay outside the gene matches. The CDR3 has 16 amino acids. Germline V lookup: CDR1 SGHKS, CDR2 YYEKEE (reference sequence). The full variable domain, rest sourced from reference TRBV5-5 and TRBJ1-5, is DAGVTQSPTHLIKTRGQQVTLRCSPISGHKSVSWYQQVLGQGPQFIFQYYEKEERGRGNFPDRFSARQFPNYSSELNVNALLLGDSALYLCASSGDQGVSNQPQHFGDGTRLSIL.

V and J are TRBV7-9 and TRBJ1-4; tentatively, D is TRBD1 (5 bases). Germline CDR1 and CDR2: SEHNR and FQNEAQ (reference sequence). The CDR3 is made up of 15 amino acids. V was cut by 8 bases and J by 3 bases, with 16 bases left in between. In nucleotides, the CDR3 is TGTGCCAGCCTTGGAGAGGGACTGGCTAATGAAAAACTGTTTTTT. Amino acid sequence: CASLGEGLANEKLFF. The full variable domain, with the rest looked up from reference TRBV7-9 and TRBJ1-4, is DTGVSQNPRHKITKRGQNVTFRCDPISEHNRLYWYRQTLGQGPEFLTYFQNEAQLEKSRLLSDRFSAERPKGSFSTLEIQRTEQGDSAMYLCASLGEGLANEKLFFGSGTQLSVL.

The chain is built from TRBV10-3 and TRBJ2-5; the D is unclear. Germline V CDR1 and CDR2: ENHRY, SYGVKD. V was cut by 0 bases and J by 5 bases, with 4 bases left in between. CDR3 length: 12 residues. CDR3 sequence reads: CAISESRETQYF. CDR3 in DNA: TGTGCCATCAGTGAGTCCCGGGAGACCCAGTACTTC.

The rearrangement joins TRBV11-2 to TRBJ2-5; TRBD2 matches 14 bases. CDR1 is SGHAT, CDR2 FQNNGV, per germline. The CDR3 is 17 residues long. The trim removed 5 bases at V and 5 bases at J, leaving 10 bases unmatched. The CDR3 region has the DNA TGTGCCAGCAGCCGCCCCCCGACTAGCGGGGGGGGTGAGACCCAGTACTTC. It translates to CASSRPPTSGGGETQYF.

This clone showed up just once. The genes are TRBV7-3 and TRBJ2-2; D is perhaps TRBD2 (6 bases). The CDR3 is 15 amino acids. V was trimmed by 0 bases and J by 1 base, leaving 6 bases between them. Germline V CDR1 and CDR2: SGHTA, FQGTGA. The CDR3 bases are TGTGCCAGCAGCTTAACTAGCGGGAACACCGGGGAGCTGTTTTTT. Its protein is CASSLTSGNTGELFF.